One T cell receptor (beta chain) is described in this entry. The antigen is unknown. V lost 2 bases, J lost 1 base, and 9 bases lay in between. Germline V gene lookup returns CDR1 MNHEY and CDR2 SVGAGI. The CDR3 runs 14 residues. This specimen belongs to a study of CD8 T cell repertoires and HIV-1 epitope variants. Study at large: Separate wells received one of Twenty-five Gag or Nef variant peptides. A 10-day culture received IL-2, IL-7 and IL-15 on days 3 and 7. Separate from the cultures, 1M uncultured T cells served as baseline.

Here immunoSEQ multiplex PCR was the method, and the copy in TCRdb shows in-frame clones only, minus some. The sample holds 2,500 or so clones, about 60% seen once. The sample was cultured CD8+ T cells derived from PBMCs. The chain combines TRBV6-5 with TRBJ2-7; either TRBD1 or TRBD2 may supply D (5 bases each). The source of this sequence is a male donor with HIV. Written as DNA, the CDR3 is TGTGCCAGCAGTTACGGGACCGCGTCCTACGAGCAGTACTTC. Amino acids: CASSYGTASYEQYF.